The 23 T cell receptor beta chains given below trace back to one sample, sequenced in a study of T cell responses to AZD1222 COVID-19 vaccine. Data came from immunoSEQ multiplex PCR; TCRdb stores just in-frame clones and leaves some out. Of around 160,000 clones listed, approximately 78% are singletons. This sample comprised peripheral blood, obtained on day 0 of MenACWY control vaccination. These receptors came from an adult in good health.

This rearrangement joins TRBV29-1 to TRBJ2-3; 8 bases agree with TRBD1. The CDR3 loop spans 14 amino acids. The germline gives CDR1 SQVTM, CDR2 ANQGSEA. The V segment lost 7 bases and the J segment 1 base; nucleotides outside the gene matches: 7. The DNA for the CDR3 is TGCAGCGGAGACAGGGGCGAAGGCACAGATACGCAGTATTTT. Translated, it gives CSGDRGEGTDTQYF.

The chain joins TRBV27 to TRBJ2-6; 7 nucleotides match TRBD1. The germline V gene encodes CDR1 MNHEY and CDR2 SMNVEV (reference sequence). The CDR3 runs 16 residues. V shed 3 bases and J 1 base; nucleotides not matched to a gene: 3. The chain's CDR3 is CASSLRQGSGANVLTF. The CDR3 nucleotides read TGTGCCAGCAGTTTGCGACAGGGTTCTGGGGCCAACGTCCTGACTTTC. Complete variable domain (other parts from reference TRBV27 and TRBJ2-6): EAQVTQNPRYLITVTGKKLTVTCSQNMNHEYMSWYRQDPGLGLRQIYYSMNVEVTDKGDVPEGYKVSRKEKRNFPLILESPSPNQTSLYFCASSLRQGSGANVLTFGAGSRLTVL.

The chain links TRBV21-1 to TRBJ2-5; TRBD2, the table's D call, was not compared with the DNA. TRBV21-1 has pseudogene status. The CDR3 is 16 residues long. The CDR3 sequence is CASSTGERGGWETQYF. As DNA, the CDR3 is TGTGCCAGCAGCACCGGGGAGCGGGGGGGCTGGGAGACCCAGTACTTC.

The J gene is TRBJ2-1, the V gene TRBV19; unclear D gene. Trimming removed 8 bases from V and 4 bases from J, with 30 bases in between. The CDR3 is made up of 19 amino acids. Germline V gene lookup returns CDR1 LNHDA and CDR2 SQIVND (reference sequence). Written as DNA, the CDR3 is TGTGCCAGTCCCGAAATTCGGCTTTACTATAAACCCCGTTACAATGAGCAGTTCTTC. It is translated as CASPEIRLYYKPRYNEQFF.

This rearrangement joins TRBV5-1 to TRBJ1-3; D remains unclear. Germline assignment: CDR1 SGHRS and CDR2 YFSETQ. Trimming took 1 base from V and 0 from J, leaving 11 bases between them. This CDR3 comprises 16 residues. The CDR3 coding sequence is TGCGCCAGCAGCTTGTCTCAAAGCACCTCTGGAAACACCATATATTTT. Translation: CASSLSQSTSGNTIYF.

CDR3 region: CASSLERRGLGNSPLHF. The CDR3 DNA reads as TGCGCCAGCAGCTTGGAACGCAGGGGGCTCGGTAATTCACCCCTCCACTTT. The chain joins TRBV5-1 to TRBJ1-6; 8 bases fit TRBD1. Germline V gives CDR1 SGHRS, CDR2 YFSETQ. Trimming removed 0 bases from V and 6 bases from J; junction bases left unmatched: 8. There are 17 residues in the CDR3.

As to this clone: The identical CDR3 is also encoded by other nucleotide sequences in the sample. CDR3 coding DNA: TGTGCCAGCAGCTTAGTTGGGCTAGCGGGTGAGCAGTTCTTC. Translated: CASSLVGLAGEQFF. The chain joins TRBV7-2 to TRBJ2-1; TRBD2 aligns across 8 bases. The junction had 5 bases not matched to a gene; V was cut back by 1 base and J by 9 bases. CDR3 length: 14 amino acids. The germline CDR1 and CDR2 sequences are SGHTA and FQGNSA.

The gene calls are TRBV2 and TRBJ2-5, with 11 positions matching TRBD2. The CDR3 runs 14 residues. The V segment lost 5 bases and the J segment 5 bases; nucleotides outside the gene matches: 4. Germline V gene sequence: CDR1 SNHLY, CDR2 FYNNEI. In DNA form, the CDR3 reads TGTGCCAGCAGTACTAGCGGGGGTTCGGAGACCCAGTACTTC. Its translation: CASSTSGGSETQYF.

The CDR3 nucleotides are TGTGCCAGCAGCCCCGGGGTTAATTCACCCCTCCACTTT. It encodes CASSPGVNSPLHF. The V gene is TRBV28, the J gene TRBJ1-6, with D hard to call. The ends were cut back, 6 bases at V and 6 bases at J, with 9 bases in the middle. The V gene's germline CDR1 is MDHEN and CDR2 SYDVKM. The CDR3 consists of 13 residues.

V gene TRBV11-2 combines with J gene TRBJ2-5; D not certain. Per germline, CDR1 SGHAT and CDR2 FQNNGV. V lost 0 bases and J 3 bases, leaving 5 bases between the germline ends. The CDR3 consists of 13 residues. The CDR3 spells CASSLDYKETQYF. The CDR3 DNA is TGTGCCAGCAGCTTAGACTATAAAGAGACCCAGTACTTC.

The chain links TRBV28 to TRBJ1-4; D is ambiguous. Germline lookup yields CDR1 MDHEN and CDR2 SYDVKM. V dropped 8 bases and J dropped 5 bases, with 3 bases sitting between them. The CDR3 is made up of 10 amino acids. In DNA form, the CDR3 reads TGTGCCAGCCGCAATGAAAAACTGTTTTTT. Protein: CASRNEKLFF.

The chain couples TRBV12-3 or TRBV12-4 to TRBJ1-1; D is unclear. This CDR3 region has 11 residues. V was clipped by 6 bases and J by 11 bases, with 13 bases between them. CDR3 nucleotides: TGTGCCAGCAGCAAGGCCGGTGAGGCTTTCTTT. Its translation is CASSKAGEAFF.

This chain connects TRBV6-4 to TRBJ1-2, with a weak D call TRBD1 (5 bases). This CDR3 spans 14 amino acids. Deletions cut 5 bases from V and 6 bases from J, with 16 bases between. Germline V CDR1 and CDR2: MRHNA, SNTAGT. This CDR3 reads CASSPSYRLDGYTF. The CDR3 DNA is TGTGCCAGCAGTCCTTCCTACAGGCTCGATGGCTACACCTTC.

The count of this clone is one. The rearrangement joins TRBV5-1 to TRBJ2-4; D is possibly TRBD2 (5 bases). The ends were cut back, 9 bases at V and 5 bases at J, with 21 bases in the middle. The CDR3 spans 15 residues. Germline V CDR1 and CDR2: SGHRS, YFSETQ. The CDR3 bases are TGCGCCACCCTTCACACCGGACTCCCCCAAAACATTCAGTACTTC. Its translation is CATLHTGLPQNIQYF. Supplemented by reference TRBV5-1 and TRBJ2-4, the full variable domain reads KAGVTQTPRYLIKTRGQQVTLSCSPISGHRSVSWYQQTPGQGLQFLFEYFSETQRNKGNFPGRFSGRQFSNSRSEMNVSTLELGDSALYLCATLHTGLPQNIQYFGAGTRLSVL.

The CDR3 nucleotides are TGTGCCAGCAGCAGGCGACAGGGTGTTTACAATGAGCAGTTCTTC. It is translated as CASSRRQGVYNEQFF. The chain has TRBV9 and TRBJ2-1, with 7 positions matching TRBD1. Germline trimming cut 4 bases from V and 4 bases from J; bases unmatched to any gene: 8. CDR3 length equals 15 residues. Germline V gene sequence: CDR1 SGDLS, CDR2 YYNGEE.

V and J are TRBV7-8 and TRBJ2-1, with no clear D. V lost 1 base to trimming and J lost 7 bases, with 17 bases between them. The germline V gene has CDR1 SGHVS and CDR2 FQNEAQ. The CDR3 loop spans 16 amino acids. The CDR3 sequence is CASSLGSRQAWNEQFF. DNA of the CDR3: TGTGCCAGCAGCTTAGGGTCCCGCCAGGCCTGGAATGAGCAGTTCTTC.

The chain is built from TRBV27 and TRBJ1-6; 11 bases match TRBD1. The ends lost 3 bases at V and 6 bases at J; junction bases unmatched: 1. The CDR3 totals 15 residues. CDR1 and CDR2 from the germline V gene are MNHEY and SMNVEV (reference sequence). The CDR3 loop is CASSFGQGANSPLHF. CDR3 coding DNA: TGTGCCAGCAGTTTCGGACAGGGGGCTAATTCACCCCTCCACTTT.

V gene TRBV2 combines with J gene TRBJ1-4; TRBD1 matches 8 bases. The CDR3 covers 15 residues. Per germline, CDR1 SNHLY and CDR2 FYNNEI. J was trimmed by 5 bases and V by 6 bases; bases with no gene match: 8. CDR3 amino acids: CASRTPGQVNEKLFF. DNA for the CDR3: TGTGCCAGCAGAACCCCGGGACAGGTGAATGAAAAACTGTTTTTT.

V usage is TRBV29-1 and J usage is TRBJ1-1, with a weak D call TRBD1 (5 bases). Per the germline V gene, CDR1 is SQVTM and CDR2 is ANQGSEA. The V and J ends lost 3 bases and 2 bases respectively, with 7 bases between them. The CDR3 contains 12 residues. The CDR3 sequence is CSVEGGNTEAFF. Here the CDR3 DNA reads TGCAGCGTTGAGGGGGGTAACACTGAAGCTTTCTTT.

The V and J genes are TRBV4-1 and TRBJ2-2, with 8 positions matching TRBD2. The CDR3 totals 16 residues. The J segment lost 0 bases and the V segment lost 2 bases, leaving 2 bases of the junction unmatched. Per the germline V gene, CDR1 is MGHRA and CDR2 is YSYEKL. The CDR3 loop reads CASSQSGGANTGELFF. The CDR3 DNA is TGCGCCAGCAGCCAATCCGGGGGGGCGAACACCGGGGAGCTGTTTTTT.

The rearrangement joins TRBV18 to TRBJ2-5; 15 nucleotides align to TRBD2. The CDR3 contains 17 residues. With 1 base clipped from V and 1 base from J, the junction kept 1 base outside the gene matches. Per the germline V gene, CDR1 is KGHSH and CDR2 is LQKENI. CDR3 in DNA: TGTGCCAGCTCACCACAGGGACTAGCGGGGGGCCAAGAGACCCAGTACTTC. Translated: CASSPQGLAGGQETQYF.

J is TRBJ2-1 and V is TRBV5-6, with a possible D match to TRBD1 (6 bases). Per the germline V gene, CDR1 is SGHDT and CDR2 is YYEEEE. The V end lost 0 bases, the J end lost 2 bases, and 9 bases lay between the germline ends. The CDR3 runs to 15 residues. CDR3 bases: TGTGCCAGCAGCTTGGTCTGGGGGCCCTACAATGAGCAGTTCTTC. It translates to CASSLVWGPYNEQFF.

V usage is TRBV10-2 and J usage is TRBJ2-1; the match to TRBD2 covers 10 bases. Per the germline V gene, CDR1 is WSHSY and CDR2 is SAAADI. CDR3 length equals 16 residues. Trimming cost V 6 bases and J 1 base; bases outside gene matches: 6. This CDR3 reads CASRGSGGGSYNEQFF. The CDR3 coding sequence is TGCGCCAGCAGGGGAAGCGGGGGGGGATCCTACAATGAGCAGTTCTTC.